These 8 T cell receptor beta chains were sequenced from one sample in a study of identical twins. TCRdb independently ran MiXCR on the 5' RACE reads; one entry per CDR3 protein. This table has around 680,000 distinct CDR3 sequences, 8.6% appearing once. The same sample was also studied in work on yellow fever vaccine responses in identical twins.

Sequencing input: PBMCs. The receptor source for this set is a woman between 18 and 29 years old in good health.

The chain employs TRBV10-3 and TRBJ2-7; 7 positions match TRBD1. The CDR3 extends over 13 amino acids. The trim removed 6 bases at V and 5 bases at J, leaving 7 bases unmatched. Germline V gives CDR1 ENHRY, CDR2 SYGVKD. CDR3 in DNA: TGTGCCATCAGGAGGGACAGCCGGGACGAGCAGTACTTC. Protein: CAIRRDSRDEQYF.

This clonotype showed up just a few times. The rearrangement joins TRBV29-1 to TRBJ2-7, with TRBD1 matching 10 bases. Germline CDR1 is SQVTM and CDR2 is ANQGSEA. Losses at the gene ends were 1 base for V and 2 bases for J; bases not matched to a gene: 8. The CDR3 consists of 16 residues. CDR3 sequence: CSVEGGQGRNPYEQYF. CDR3 sequence (DNA): TGCAGCGTTGAAGGGGGACAGGGGAGGAATCCCTACGAGCAGTACTTC.

A few counts support this clonotype. This sequence joins TRBV9 and TRBJ2-7; no clear D. The length of the CDR3 is 15 residues. V lost 4 bases, J lost 3 bases, and 17 bases lay in between. Germline V lookup: CDR1 SGDLS, CDR2 YYNGEE. This chain's CDR3 is CASSFGEPLVYEQYF. CDR3 sequence (DNA): TGTGCCAGCAGCTTCGGTGAGCCGTTGGTCTACGAGCAGTACTTC.

This clonotype has at least ten counts. The V call is TRBV5-1, the J call TRBJ2-1; D unclear. Germline-derived CDR1 and CDR2 are SGHRS and YFSETQ. This CDR3 is 14 amino acids long. The V and J ends lost 4 bases and 0 bases respectively, with 8 bases between them. DNA for the CDR3: TGCGCCAGCAGCGGTCAGGCCTCCTACAATGAGCAGTTCTTC. Translated: CASSGQASYNEQFF. Full variable domain (missing parts from reference TRBV5-1 and TRBJ2-1): KAGVTQTPRYLIKTRGQQVTLSCSPISGHRSVSWYQQTPGQGLQFLFEYFSETQRNKGNFPGRFSGRQFSNSRSEMNVSTLELGDSALYLCASSGQASYNEQFFGPGTRLTVL.

This clonotype came up many times. The V call is TRBV12-3 or TRBV12-4, the J call TRBJ2-1, with 9 bases lining up with TRBD1. This CDR3 comprises 14 residues. The V segment lost 6 bases and the J segment 7 bases; nucleotides outside the gene matches: 7. The CDR3 region is CASRPGTGLNEQFF. CDR3 nucleotides: TGTGCCAGCAGGCCCGGGACAGGGTTGAATGAGCAGTTCTTC.

The chain has TRBV19 and TRBJ2-7; possibly TRBD1 for D (6 bases). Germline V gene data show CDR1 as LNHDA and CDR2 as SQIVND (reference sequence). The CDR3 is 15 amino acids. Trimming stripped 10 bases from V and 2 bases from J, with 21 bases between. CDR3 in amino acids: CATRVRDTQTYEQYF. The CDR3 DNA reads as TGTGCCACGAGAGTTAGGGACACGCAAACCTACGAGCAGTACTTC. The full variable domain, with the rest looked up from reference TRBV19 and TRBJ2-7, is DGGITQSPKYLFRKEGQNVTLSCEQNLNHDAMYWYRQDPGQGLRLIYYSQIVNDFQKGDIAEGYSVSREKKESFPLTVTSAQKNPTAFYLCATRVRDTQTYEQYFGPGTRLTVT.

In its sample, this clonotype was seen many times. This rearrangement joins TRBV5-6 to TRBJ2-7; TRBD2 might be the D (6 bases). The V end was cut by 7 bases, the J end by 2 bases, with 13 bases between. Germline values: CDR1 SGHDT, CDR2 YYEEEE. The CDR3 contains 13 residues. Here the CDR3 reads CASYTWGAYEQYF. The DNA of the CDR3 is TGTGCCAGCTACACATGGGGGGCCTACGAGCAGTACTTC.

This clonotype was detected a few times. The chain couples TRBV2 to TRBJ1-1, with D unclear. V lost 3 bases to trimming and J lost 0 bases, with 8 bases between them. The germline V gene encodes CDR1 SNHLY and CDR2 FYNNEI. There are 14 residues in the CDR3. DNA for the CDR3: TGTGCCAGCAGTGATTACCGGATGAACACTGAAGCTTTCTTT. It yields the protein CASSDYRMNTEAFF.